Following are 26 T cell receptor beta chains from one sample sequenced in a study of human T cells and chemical hapten exposure. One entry per CDR3 protein results from TCRdb running MiXCR on the 5' RACE reads. The repertoire holds 81,000 or so distinct CDR3 sequences, roughly 7.7% seen once, with under 3% in the top ten. RNA extraction used unfractionated whole blood as the source of total RNA. These receptors all stem from a male donor in good health.

This rearrangement joins TRBV30 to TRBJ2-1; TRBD1 is a possible D gene (5 bases). Per the germline V gene, CDR1 is GTSNPN and CDR2 is SVGIG (reference sequence). V was clipped by 0 bases and J by 8 bases, with 11 bases between them. The CDR3 covers 13 residues. The CDR3 sequence: CAWSVSQGYEQFF. In DNA, the CDR3 is TGTGCCTGGAGTGTATCCCAGGGCTATGAGCAGTTCTTC.

This clonotype was picked up a small number of times. This chain connects TRBV19 to TRBJ2-2; D assignment may be TRBD1 or TRBD2 (5 bases each). Germline V gene sequence: CDR1 LNHDA, CDR2 SQIVND (reference sequence). Trimming cost V 5 bases and J 4 bases, with 11 bases left between them. This CDR3 comprises 14 residues. The CDR3 DNA reads as TGTGCCAGTAGTCCGGGACCGACCACCGGGGAGCTGTTTTTT. Protein product: CASSPGPTTGELFF.

This clonotype appeared a single time. A much larger clone sits a single nucleotide away, making a read error possible. The V call is TRBV7-8, the J call TRBJ1-2; D perhaps matches TRBD1 (6 bases). CDR3 length equals 13 residues. In germline, CDR1 is SGHVS, CDR2 FQNEAQ. This CDR3 is CVSSPTGVRGYTF. The CDR3 DNA reads as TGTGTCAGCAGCCCGACAGGAGTTAGAGGCTACACCTTC.

In its sample, this clonotype was seen many times. The chain recombines TRBV5-1 with TRBJ2-5; D possibly corresponds to TRBD1 (5 bases). The CDR3 is 14 amino acids. Per the germline V gene, CDR1 is SGHRS and CDR2 is YFSETQ. Trimming shortened V by 6 bases and J by 5 bases, and 17 bases separated the two germline ends. The DNA for the CDR3 is TGCGCCAGCATGCTTGACAGTTCAGGGGAGACCCAGTACTTC. Translating gives CASMLDSSGETQYF. Variable domain in full (rest from reference TRBV5-1 and TRBJ2-5): KAGVTQTPRYLIKTRGQQVTLSCSPISGHRSVSWYQQTPGQGLQFLFEYFSETQRNKGNFPGRFSGRQFSNSRSEMNVSTLELGDSALYLCASMLDSSGETQYFGPGTRLLVL.

There are a few counts of this clonotype. V gene TRBV6-2 or TRBV6-3 combines with J gene TRBJ2-7, with no clear D. The CDR3 totals 16 residues. Germline V gene sequence: CDR1 MNHEY, CDR2 SVGEGT. Trimming took off 6 bases at V and 0 bases at J, with 18 bases between the two ends. CDR3 nucleotides: TGTGCCAGCAGAGTAGGTGGTCTACTGAGCTCCTACGAGCAGTACTTC. Amino acids: CASRVGGLLSSYEQYF.

This chain connects TRBV19 to TRBJ2-4; TRBD1 might be the D (5 bases). From germline, CDR1 is LNHDA and CDR2 SQIVND (reference sequence). The CDR3 runs to 13 residues. V was clipped by 4 bases and J by 2 bases, with 6 bases between them. The CDR3 bases are TGTGCCAGTAGTACAGGGACCAAAAACATTCAGTACTTC. Encoded protein: CASSTGTKNIQYF.

This clonotype came up many times. The J gene is TRBJ1-5, the V gene TRBV20-1, with 10 bases aligning to TRBD1. CDR3 size: 15 residues. V shed 1 base, J shed 7 bases, and the junction held 7 bases outside the gene matches. Germline loops: CDR1 DFQATT, CDR2 SNEGSKA (reference sequence). The CDR3 region has the DNA TGCAGTGCTAGAGGGGGACAGGGGAAGGAACAGCCCCAGCATTTT. As protein: CSARGGQGKEQPQHF.

J is TRBJ1-1 and V is TRBV5-1, with D hard to call. Germline CDR1 is SGHRS and CDR2 is YFSETQ. CDR3 length: 13 amino acids. V was clipped by 1 base and J by 3 bases, with 7 bases between them. CDR3: CASSLLWDTEAFF. The CDR3 DNA is TGCGCCAGCAGCTTGTTATGGGACACTGAAGCTTTCTTT.

This clonotype was recorded many times. V is TRBV20-1 and J is TRBJ2-7, with 8 bases lining up with TRBD2. In germline, CDR1 is DFQATT, CDR2 SNEGSKA (reference sequence). V shed 0 bases, J shed 3 bases, and the junction held 7 bases outside the gene matches. This CDR3 contains 15 residues. The CDR3 protein is CSAREGREGYYEQYF. The CDR3 nucleotides read TGCAGTGCTAGAGAAGGTCGGGAGGGCTACTACGAGCAGTACTTC.

This clonotype was detected many times. This chain joins TRBV14 and TRBJ2-1, with D unclear. The CDR3 spans 15 residues. Germline CDR1 reads SGHDN; CDR2 reads FVKESK. Trimming took 0 bases from V and 4 from J, leaving 10 bases between them. The CDR3 sequence: CASSQDRALYNEQFF. The CDR3 DNA is TGTGCCAGCAGCCAAGACCGGGCACTTTACAATGAGCAGTTCTTC. Variable domain in full (rest from reference TRBV14 and TRBJ2-1): EAGVTQFPSHSVIEKGQTVTLRCDPISGHDNLYWYRRVMGKEIKFLLHFVKESKQDESGMPNNRFLAERTGGTYSTLKVQPAELEDSGVYFCASSQDRALYNEQFFGPGTRLTVL.

There are a few counts of this clonotype. The V gene is TRBV9, the J gene TRBJ1-4; D might be TRBD1 (6 bases). The CDR3 extends over 18 amino acids. The germline V and J ends were trimmed by 2 bases and 7 bases, with 24 bases remaining between them. Germline values: CDR1 SGDLS, CDR2 YYNGEE. CDR3 sequence reads: CASSVAGESQLGAEKLFF. Written as DNA, the CDR3 is TGTGCCAGCAGCGTGGCAGGGGAGAGTCAACTGGGGGCTGAAAAACTGTTTTTT.

This clonotype has only a few counts. This chain joins TRBV5-1 and TRBJ2-1, with 7 bases lining up with TRBD1. Trimming removed 3 bases from V and 13 bases from J; junction bases left unmatched: 10. This CDR3 spans 13 amino acids. Germline loops: CDR1 SGHRS, CDR2 YFSETQ. CDR3 bases: TGCGCCAGCAGCTCCTTATTGGGACAGCAACAGTTCTTC. Translated, it gives CASSSLLGQQQFF. Full variable domain (outside the CDR3, taken from reference TRBV5-1 and TRBJ2-1): KAGVTQTPRYLIKTRGQQVTLSCSPISGHRSVSWYQQTPGQGLQFLFEYFSETQRNKGNFPGRFSGRQFSNSRSEMNVSTLELGDSALYLCASSSLLGQQQFFGPGTRLTVL.

This chain uses TRBV5-4 with TRBJ2-7; 9 nucleotides agree with TRBD1. The V gene end was trimmed by 4 bases and the J gene end by 0 bases; junction bases not matched to a gene: 8. From germline, CDR1 is SGHNT and CDR2 YYREEE (reference sequence). The length of the CDR3 is 16 residues. The CDR3 coding sequence is TGTGCCAGCAGCGTAGAACCGGGACAGGGCTCCTACGAGCAGTACTTC. As protein: CASSVEPGQGSYEQYF.

J is TRBJ1-6 and V is TRBV10-3, with 7 nucleotides matching TRBD1. Germline CDR1 reads ENHRY; CDR2 reads SYGVKD. V was pared by 4 bases and J by 6 bases, with 0 bases of the junction left unmatched. The CDR3 runs to 13 residues. This CDR3 is CAISGQGNSPLHF. CDR3 bases: TGTGCCATCAGTGGACAGGGTAATTCACCCCTCCACTTT.

This clonotype was observed at least ten times. This rearrangement joins TRBV7-9 to TRBJ2-5; D remains unclear. CDR3 length equals 15 residues. The germline V gene has CDR1 SEHNR and CDR2 FQNEAQ (reference sequence). V gave up 5 bases and J gave up 2 bases, with 15 bases separating them. The CDR3 sequence is CASSRFRAWQETQYF. The CDR3 DNA reads TGTGCCAGCAGCCGTTTCCGGGCCTGGCAAGAGACCCAGTACTTC.

The chain couples TRBV6-1 to TRBJ1-1, with D unresolved. This CDR3 has 9 residues. Deletions cut 7 bases from V and 11 bases from J, with 8 bases between. Germline assignment: CDR1 MNHNS and CDR2 SASEGT. DNA for the CDR3: TGTGCCAGCAAGGTCGACGCTTTCTTT. It specifies CASKVDAFF.

With respect to this clonotype: The CDR3 carries no conserved terminal phenylalanine or tryptophan, so it likely arises from a read error. The chain combines TRBV14 with TRBJ2-7, with D perhaps matching TRBD1 (6 bases). Germline V gives CDR1 SGHDN, CDR2 FVKESK. V was shortened by 0 bases and J by 5 bases, with 14 bases between the two germline ends. The CDR3 has 15 residues. The CDR3 spells CASSQEAGGADEQYS. The CDR3 bases are TGTGCCAGCAGCCAAGAAGCTGGGGGCGCCGACGAGCAGTACTCC.

This clonotype was picked up many times. The rearrangement uses TRBV3-1 and TRBJ2-2, with TRBD2 matching over 8 bases. Germline V CDR1 and CDR2: LGHDT, YNNKEL (reference sequence). The CDR3 runs to 15 residues. Trimming cost V 4 bases and J 3 bases; bases outside gene matches: 4. CDR3 nucleotides: TGTGCCAGCAGCCGAGCGGGAGAGCACACCGGGGAGCTGTTTTTT. This translates into CASSRAGEHTGELFF.

A few counts support this clonotype. V and J are TRBV5-1 and TRBJ2-7; D remains ambiguous. The V gene's germline CDR1 is SGHRS and CDR2 YFSETQ. The length of the CDR3 is 15 residues. V dropped 4 bases and J dropped 3 bases, with 17 bases sitting between them. The CDR3: CASSDSLGNYYEQYF. The CDR3 nucleotides read TGCGCCAGCAGCGATTCCCTCGGAAACTACTACGAGCAGTACTTC.

This clonotype was seen ten or more times. V usage is TRBV6-4 and J usage is TRBJ2-2; TRBD1 might be the D (6 bases). The CDR3 runs 19 residues. CDR1 is MRHNA, CDR2 SNTAGT, per germline. V gave up 0 bases and J gave up 4 bases, with 21 bases separating them. The CDR3 region has the DNA TGTGCCAGCAGTGACTCGTATGCGGGCAGGGGAAGTTTCACCGGGGAGCTGTTTTTT. As protein: CASSDSYAGRGSFTGELFF.

This clonotype was observed many times. As DNA, the CDR3 is TGTGCCAGCAGTCCGGGGCAGGGTGAGTTCACTGAAGCTTTCTTT. Its translation: CASSPGQGEFTEAFF. The rearrangement joins TRBV6-6 to TRBJ1-1; a possible D gene is TRBD1 (5 bases). This CDR3 region has 15 residues. CDR1 is MNHNY and CDR2 is SVGAGI in the germline V gene (reference sequence). Trimming took 5 bases from V and 4 from J, leaving 17 bases between them.

This clonotype was observed many times. The gene calls are TRBV7-2 and TRBJ2-5; no firm D call. Germline CDR1 SGHTA, CDR2 FQGNSA. The CDR3 extends over 12 amino acids. V was cut by 4 bases and J by 7 bases, with 10 bases left in between. The CDR3 spells CASSSPVGTQYF. The DNA of the CDR3 is TGTGCCAGCAGCTCGCCGGTAGGGACCCAGTACTTC. The full variable domain, its missing parts supplied by reference TRBV7-2 and TRBJ2-5, is GAGVSQSPSNKVTEKGKDVELRCDPISGHTALYWYRQSLGQGLEFLIYFQGNSAPDKSGLPSDRFSAERTGGSVSTLTIQRTQQEDSAVYLCASSSPVGTQYFGPGTRLLVL.

This clonotype was counted at least ten times. The chain couples TRBV5-1 to TRBJ1-1; D is ambiguous. Per the germline V gene, CDR1 is SGHRS and CDR2 is YFSETQ. V lost 3 bases and J lost 0, with 9 bases in between. The CDR3 loop spans 14 amino acids. The CDR3 protein is CASSSTQMNTEAFF. The CDR3, as DNA: TGCGCCAGCAGCTCGACCCAGATGAACACTGAAGCTTTCTTT.

The CDR3 is CASSRSGPGNNEQFF. The CDR3 DNA is TGTGCCAGCAGCCGTTCGGGTCCGGGGAACAATGAGCAGTTCTTC. J is TRBJ2-1 and V is TRBV14, with D maybe TRBD2 (5 bases). Germline assignment: CDR1 SGHDN and CDR2 FVKESK. The CDR3 length is 15 residues. The ends were cut back, 4 bases at V and 5 bases at J, with 15 bases in the middle.

This clonotype was seen a few times. The chain uses TRBV6-5 and TRBJ2-3; no clear D gene. The V gene lost 6 bases and the J gene lost 5 bases, with 6 bases spanning the gap. CDR1 is MNHEY and CDR2 is SVGAGI in the germline V gene. CDR3 size: 11 residues. The CDR3 DNA reads TGTGCCAGCAGCCGTTTAGATACGCAGTATTTT. Its protein is CASSRLDTQYF.

This chain joins TRBV12-3 or TRBV12-4 and TRBJ1-5, with 9 bases matching TRBD1. The CDR3 consists of 16 residues. The J segment lost 4 bases and the V segment lost 5 bases, leaving 9 bases of the junction unmatched. CDR3 region: CASSPPGTGRNQPQHF. For the CDR3, the DNA is TGTGCCAGCAGTCCCCCAGGGACAGGGAGGAATCAGCCCCAGCATTTT.